These T cell receptor beta chains were read from a single sample in a study of T cell clones after liver transplantation. Measured with immunoSEQ multiplex PCR; TCRdb has only the in-frame clones, and not every one. The table has 55,000 to 75,000 clones, around 92% seen once. Source: CD4+ T cells from blood, taken approximately 27 months after liver transplant. All receptors derive from a human patient who received a liver transplant. The graft donor may have given rise to some T cells. Both conserved end residues are part of each CDR3. Fields, in order: clone size, D gene, J gene, CDR3 length, V gene, CDR3 protein, CDR3 DNA. The D gene is left open where the match is weak. Not all rows give a size; the values are once, few, many and, for expanded clones, a class.

NA	TRBD1	TRBJ2-5	15	TRBV11-3	CASSLTGTGAETQYF	TGTGCCAGCAGCTTAACCGGGACAGGGGCCGAGACCCAGTACTTC
NA	NA	TRBJ2-7	15	TRBV18	CASSPEGLRPYEQYF	TGTGCCAGCTCACCTGAAGGGTTGCGCCCCTACGAGCAGTACTTC
NA	NA	TRBJ2-1	15	TRBV5-5	CASSPGAMLYNEQFF	TGTGCCAGCAGCCCGGGAGCAATGCTGTACAATGAGCAGTTCTTC
NA	TRBD1	TRBJ2-3	16	TRBV27	CASSLASTGGEDTQYF	TGTGCCAGCAGCCTAGCGTCGACAGGGGGTGAAGATACGCAGTATTTT
NA	NA	TRBJ2-1	14	TRBV12-5	CASGLRQGLGEQFF	TGTGCTAGTGGTTTGAGGCAGGGGTTGGGTGAGCAGTTCTTC
NA	NA	TRBJ1-1	12	TRBV30	CAWRTGITEAFF	TGTGCCTGGCGTACAGGGATCACTGAAGCTTTCTTT
NA	NA	TRBJ1-5	15	TRBV19	CASSPRVNSNQPQHF	TGTGCCAGTAGTCCAAGAGTTAATAGCAATCAGCCCCAGCATTTT
few	TRBD1	TRBJ2-6	17	TRBV7-9	CASSLGTGNSGANVLTF	TGTGCCAGCAGCTTGGGGACAGGAAACTCTGGGGCCAACGTCCTGACTTTC
NA	TRBD1	TRBJ2-2	15	TRBV5-1	CASSWDRASTGELFF	TGCGCCAGCAGCTGGGACAGGGCGAGCACCGGGGAGCTGTTTTTT
NA	NA	TRBJ2-1	13	TRBV6-5	CASKLDAYNEQFF	TGTGCCAGCAAACTCGACGCATACAATGAGCAGTTCTTC
few	TRBD2	TRBJ2-7	13	TRBV5-1	CASSSGGFYEQYF	TGCGCCAGCAGCTCGGGGGGGTTCTACGAGCAGTACTTC
NA	NA	TRBJ2-7	14	TRBV2	CASSEEGLSYEQYF	TGTGCCAGCAGTGAAGAAGGATTATCTTACGAGCAGTACTTC
NA	TRBD1	TRBJ1-5	16	TRBV7-6	CASSPKGTGANQPQHF	TGTGCCAGCAGCCCCAAAGGGACAGGGGCTAATCAGCCCCAGCATTTT
NA	TRBD2	TRBJ2-5	14	TRBV5-1	CASSFRLAGETQYF	TGCGCCAGCAGCTTTCGCCTAGCGGGAGAGACCCAGTACTTC
NA	TRBD1	TRBJ2-2	17	TRBV19	CASSIDRGQGGAGELFF	TGTGCCAGTAGTATAGATCGAGGACAGGGTGGTGCCGGGGAGCTGTTTTTT
NA	NA	TRBJ2-3	15	TRBV6-6	CASSPGYSGTDTQYF	TGTGCCAGCAGCCCGGGCTATTCAGGCACAGATACGCAGTATTTT
NA	NA	TRBJ2-7	16	TRBV4-3	CASSQDTGQGVYEQYF	TGCGCCAGCAGCCAAGATACCGGTCAGGGAGTGTACGAGCAGTACTTC
once	NA	TRBJ1-5	17	TRBV4-1	CASSQGTGSHSNQPQHF	TGCGCCAGCAGCCAAGGCACCGGTTCACATAGCAATCAGCCCCAGCATTTT
NA	TRBD1	TRBJ1-2	16	TRBV27	CASSLFMGTGNGGYTF	TGTGCCAGCAGTTTATTCATGGGGACAGGGAATGGAGGCTACACCTTC
NA	NA	TRBJ2-3	17	TRBV4-3	CASSQEFLDRGTDTQYF	TGCGCCAGCAGCCAAGAATTCCTCGATCGCGGCACAGATACGCAGTATTTT
NA	TRBD1	TRBJ2-3	21	TRBV4-1	CASSQLPGAGGLPIVLDTQYF	TGCGCCAGCAGTCAACTCCCCGGGGCAGGGGGCTTGCCTATTGTTTTAGATACGCAGTATTTT
NA	NA	TRBJ1-1	14	TRBV29-1	CSVGLGVVGTEAFF	TGCAGCGTTGGGCTAGGGGTAGTTGGCACTGAAGCTTTCTTT
NA	TRBD2	TRBJ2-2	16	TRBV9	CASSVSSGTYTGELFF	TGTGCCAGCAGCGTCTCTAGCGGGACATACACCGGGGAGCTGTTTTTT
NA	TRBD1	TRBJ1-4	16	TRBV30	CAWRRKTGGPNEKLFF	TGTGCCTGGAGACGGAAGACAGGGGGTCCTAATGAAAAACTGTTTTTT
NA	NA	TRBJ2-3	15	TRBV7-3	CASSLGAGWTDTQYF	TGTGCCAGCAGCTTAGGTGCGGGATGGACAGATACGCAGTATTTT
NA	NA	TRBJ2-5	14	TRBV5-6	CASSSPRGDETQYF	TGTGCCAGCAGTAGCCCGAGGGGTGATGAGACCCAGTACTTC
NA	NA	TRBJ2-1	14	TRBV18	CASSNWGGTNEQFF	TGTGCCAGCTCCAACTGGGGAGGTACTAATGAGCAGTTCTTC
NA	TRBD1	TRBJ1-2	13	TRBV13	CASSSRQGGGYTF	TGTGCCAGCAGCTCTCGACAGGGGGGAGGCTACACCTTC
NA	TRBD2	TRBJ2-1	14	TRBV18	CASAVAGGPEEQFF	TGTGCCAGCGCCGTAGCGGGAGGGCCTGAAGAGCAGTTCTTC
NA	NA	TRBJ2-7	18	TRBV4-1	CASSQDFGLDRRGYEQYF	TGCGCCAGCAGCCAAGATTTTGGTCTCGACCGCCGGGGCTACGAGCAGTACTTC
NA	NA	TRBJ2-7	15	TRBV4-3	CASSQDSTGTYEQYF	TGCGCCAGCAGCCAAGACTCGACGGGGACCTACGAGCAGTACTTC
NA	NA	TRBJ2-5	16	TRBV4-1	CASSQDRAGFEETQYF	TGCGCCAGCAGCCAGGATCGGGCGGGCTTTGAAGAGACCCAGTACTTC
NA	TRBD1	TRBJ2-2	14	TRBV11-2	CASRGQANTGELFF	TGTGCCAGCAGGGGACAGGCTAACACCGGGGAGCTGTTTTTT
few	NA	TRBJ2-7	13	TRBV2	CASNPGRRYEQYF	TGTGCCAGCAACCCGGGGAGACGGTACGAGCAGTACTTC
NA	NA	TRBJ1-2	12	TRBV5-6	CASSLGGPGYTF	TGTGCCAGCAGCTTGGGGGGGCCAGGCTACACCTTC